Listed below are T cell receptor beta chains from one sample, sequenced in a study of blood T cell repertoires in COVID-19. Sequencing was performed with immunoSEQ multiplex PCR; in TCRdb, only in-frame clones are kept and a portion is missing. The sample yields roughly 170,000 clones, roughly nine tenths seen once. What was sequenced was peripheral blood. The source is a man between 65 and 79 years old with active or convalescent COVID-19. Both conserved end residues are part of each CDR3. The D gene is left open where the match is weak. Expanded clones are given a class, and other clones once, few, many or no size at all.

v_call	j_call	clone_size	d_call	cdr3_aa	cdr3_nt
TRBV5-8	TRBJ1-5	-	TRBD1	CASSLIGTAAGSNQPQHF	TGTGCCAGCAGCCTCATCGGGACAGCTGCGGGTAGCAATCAGCCCCAGCATTTT
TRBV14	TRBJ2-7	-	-	CASSQSTLGAPIF	TGTGCCAGCAGCCAATCCACCCTGGGGGCCCCTATCTTC
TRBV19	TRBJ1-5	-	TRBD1	CASSQRQGLAQPQHF	TGTGCCAGTAGCCAGAGACAGGGGTTAGCTCAGCCCCAGCATTTT
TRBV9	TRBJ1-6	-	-	CASSVGMRSNSPLHF	TGTGCCAGCAGCGTAGGGATGAGGAGTAATTCACCCCTCCACTTT
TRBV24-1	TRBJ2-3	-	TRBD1	CATSDPRQGADTQYF	TGTGCCACCAGTGACCCTAGACAGGGGGCAGATACGCAGTATTTT
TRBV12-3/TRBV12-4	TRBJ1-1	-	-	CASSSQGHTEAFF	TGTGCCAGCAGTTCCCAGGGGCACACTGAAGCTTTCTTT
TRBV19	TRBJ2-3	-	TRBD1	CASQGTGGNTDTQYF	TGTGCCAGCCAAGGGACAGGGGGAAACACAGATACGCAGTATTTT
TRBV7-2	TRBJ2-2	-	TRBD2	CASSSGTTSAGELFF	TGTGCCAGCAGCTCCGGGACTACCTCGGCTGGGGAGCTGTTTTTT
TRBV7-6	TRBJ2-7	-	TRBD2	CASSSYLSGSSDGQYF	TGTGCCAGCAGCTCTTACCTTAGCGGGAGTAGCGACGGGCAGTACTTC
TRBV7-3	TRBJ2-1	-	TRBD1	CASSYPLRQGITHEQFF	TGTGCCAGCAGCTACCCCCTCCGACAGGGAATTACGCATGAGCAGTTCTTC
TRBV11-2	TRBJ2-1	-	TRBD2	CASSPLAGASYNEQFF	TGTGCCAGCAGCCCCCTAGCGGGAGCATCCTACAATGAGCAGTTCTTC
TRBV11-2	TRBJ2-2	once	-	CASSLGGLTGELFF	TGTGCCAGCAGCTTAGGAGGTCTCACCGGGGAGCTGTTTTTT
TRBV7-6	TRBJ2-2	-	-	CASSLAYGGLFF	TGTGCCAGCAGCTTAGCGTACGGTGGGCTGTTTTTT
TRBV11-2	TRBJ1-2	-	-	CASSVGGHWVYGYTF	TGTGCCAGCAGCGTTGGGGGACACTGGGTCTATGGCTACACCTTC
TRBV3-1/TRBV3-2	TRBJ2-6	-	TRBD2	CASSQPPGLAGSGANVLTF	TGTGCCAGCAGCCAGCCGCCGGGACTAGCGGGATCTGGGGCCAACGTCCTGACTTTC
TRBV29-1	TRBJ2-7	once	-	CSVRQVRDGQYF	TGCAGCGTCCGACAGGTCCGGGACGGGCAGTACTTC
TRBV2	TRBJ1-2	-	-	CASSPKGQFYGYTF	TGTGCCAGCAGTCCTAAAGGACAGTTTTATGGCTACACCTTC
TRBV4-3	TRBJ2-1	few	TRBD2	CASSQESGRAVSYNEQFF	TGCGCCAGCAGCCAAGAGAGCGGGAGGGCCGTCTCCTACAATGAGCAGTTCTTC
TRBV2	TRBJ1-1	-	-	CASRQTLPGHRLASGQIFF	TGTGCCAGCAGGCAGACCCTACCGGGACACCGATTGGCGAGTGGCCAGATTTTCTTT
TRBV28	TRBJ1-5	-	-	CASCKSVVRNQPQHF	TGTGCCAGCTGCAAAAGCGTAGTGCGCAATCAGCCCCAGCATTTT
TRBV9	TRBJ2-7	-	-	CASSARPGHDSYEQYF	TGTGCCAGCAGCGCAAGACCGGGACACGACTCCTACGAGCAGTACTTC
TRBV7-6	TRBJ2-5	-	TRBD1	CASSLGQGETQYF	TGTGCCAGCAGCTTAGGACAGGGAGAGACCCAGTACTTC
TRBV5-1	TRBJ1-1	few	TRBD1	CASSRGQGSAEAFF	TGCGCCAGCAGCAGGGGACAGGGGAGTGCTGAAGCTTTCTTT
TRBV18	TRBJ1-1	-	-	CASSPRDRGTEAFF	TGTGCCAGCTCACCTCGCGATCGGGGGACTGAAGCTTTCTTT
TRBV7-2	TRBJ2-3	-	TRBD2	CASSLGGLAGVADTQYF	TGTGCCAGCAGCTTAGGAGGCCTAGCGGGGGTGGCAGATACGCAGTATTTT
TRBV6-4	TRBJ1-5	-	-	CASSGRQISSNQPQHF	TGTGCCAGCAGTGGCCGACAGATTTCTAGCAATCAGCCCCAGCATTTT
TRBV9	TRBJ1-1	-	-	CASSVSDRGAVTEAFF	TGTGCCAGCAGCGTAAGTGATCGGGGGGCTGTCACTGAAGCTTTCTTT
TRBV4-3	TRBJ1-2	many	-	CASSQDRGRVPHGYTF	TGCGCCAGCAGCCAAGATCGCGGCAGGGTCCCCCATGGCTACACCTTC
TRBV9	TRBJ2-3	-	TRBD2	CASSVTGGTTDTQYF	TGTGCCAGCAGCGTAACGGGGGGGACGACAGATACGCAGTATTTT
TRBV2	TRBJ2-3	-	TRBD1	CASKSRDRGLVDTQYF	TGTGCCAGCAAAAGCCGGGACAGGGGTTTAGTAGATACGCAGTATTTT
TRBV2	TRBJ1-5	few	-	CASTPHGGRGNQPQHF	TGTGCCAGCACCCCGCACGGGGGGCGCGGCAATCAGCCCCAGCATTTT
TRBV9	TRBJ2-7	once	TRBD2	CASSRGLAEVRAGQYF	TGTGCCAGCAGCCGCGGACTAGCGGAGGTCCGGGCCGGGCAGTACTTC
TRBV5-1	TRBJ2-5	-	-	CASSLRLEGVETQYF	TGCGCCAGCAGCTTAAGACTCGAGGGGGTTGAGACCCAGTACTTC
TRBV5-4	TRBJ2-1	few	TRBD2	CASSLGGRSGRRVDEQFF	TGTGCCAGCAGCTTGGGGGGCCGAAGCGGGAGGCGGGTCGATGAGCAGTTCTTC
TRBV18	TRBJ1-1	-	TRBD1	CASSPRQGVETEAFF	TGTGCCAGCTCACCTCGACAGGGGGTTGAGACTGAAGCTTTCTTT
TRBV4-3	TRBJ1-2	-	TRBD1	CASSQRQGRGYGYTF	TGCGCCAGCAGCCAACGACAGGGCCGTGGGTATGGCTACACCTTC
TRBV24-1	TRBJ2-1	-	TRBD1	CATSDSGQPNEQFF	TGTGCCACCAGTGATTCGGGACAGCCAAATGAGCAGTTCTTC
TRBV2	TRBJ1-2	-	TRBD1	CASSDGTGLELYGYTF	TGTGCCAGCAGCGACGGGACAGGACTCGAATTGTATGGCTACACCTTC
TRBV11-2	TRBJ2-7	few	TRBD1	CASSVSPGGAPLYEQYF	TGTGCCAGCAGCGTCTCCCCAGGGGGCGCCCCCCTTTACGAGCAGTACTTC
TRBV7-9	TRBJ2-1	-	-	CASSLVLGANSYNEQFF	TGTGCCAGCAGCTTAGTATTGGGGGCGAACTCCTACAATGAGCAGTTCTTC
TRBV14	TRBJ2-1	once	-	CASSQDPGSEQFF	TGTGCCAGCAGCCAAGATCCCGGGAGTGAGCAGTTCTTC
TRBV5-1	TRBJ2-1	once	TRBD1	CASSPGQGEGENEQFF	TGCGCCAGCAGTCCGGGACAGGGGGAGGGTGAAAATGAGCAGTTCTTC
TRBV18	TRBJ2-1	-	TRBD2	CASSPRTSGSYNEQFF	TGTGCCAGCTCACCACGAACTAGCGGGAGTTACAATGAGCAGTTCTTC
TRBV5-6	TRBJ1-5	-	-	CASSGGHFSSNQPQHF	TGTGCCAGCAGCGGGGGACACTTCAGCAGCAATCAGCCCCAGCATTTT
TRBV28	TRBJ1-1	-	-	CASSFSFFRGQANTEAFF	TGTGCCAGCAGTTTTTCGTTTTTTCGTGGACAAGCGAACACTGAAGCTTTCTTT